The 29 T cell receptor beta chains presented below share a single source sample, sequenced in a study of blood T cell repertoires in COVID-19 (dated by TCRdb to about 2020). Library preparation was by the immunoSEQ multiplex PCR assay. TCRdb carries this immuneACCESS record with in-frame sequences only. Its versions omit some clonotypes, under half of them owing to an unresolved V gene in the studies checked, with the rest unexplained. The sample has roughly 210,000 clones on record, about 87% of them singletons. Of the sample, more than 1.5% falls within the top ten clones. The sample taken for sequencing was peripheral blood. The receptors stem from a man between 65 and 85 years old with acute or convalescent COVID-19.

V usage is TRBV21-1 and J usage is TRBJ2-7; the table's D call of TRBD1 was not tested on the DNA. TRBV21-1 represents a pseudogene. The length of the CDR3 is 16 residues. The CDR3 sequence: CASSKGGDRVSCEQYF. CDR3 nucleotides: TGTGCCAGCAGCAAAGGAGGGGACAGGGTCTCGTGCGAGCAGTACTTC.

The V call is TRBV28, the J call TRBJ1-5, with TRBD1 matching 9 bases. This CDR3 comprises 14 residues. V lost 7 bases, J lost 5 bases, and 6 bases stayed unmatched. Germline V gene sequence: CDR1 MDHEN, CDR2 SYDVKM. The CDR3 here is CASIEQGAYQPQHF. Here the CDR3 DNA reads TGTGCCAGCATAGAACAGGGGGCTTATCAGCCCCAGCATTTT.

This chain's CDR3 is CASSKSGTGGEQYF. The CDR3, as DNA: TGCGCCAGCAGCAAATCCGGGACAGGAGGCGAGCAGTACTTC. The chain joins TRBV5-1 to TRBJ2-7; TRBD1 matches 8 bases. Per the germline V gene, CDR1 is SGHRS and CDR2 is YFSETQ. This CDR3 is 14 amino acids long. V dropped 4 bases and J dropped 6; count of bases not matched to a gene: 9.

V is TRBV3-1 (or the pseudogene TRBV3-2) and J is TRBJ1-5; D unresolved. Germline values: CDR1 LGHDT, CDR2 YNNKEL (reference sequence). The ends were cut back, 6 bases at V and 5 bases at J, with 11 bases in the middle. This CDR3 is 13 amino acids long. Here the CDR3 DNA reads TGTGCCAGCAGTCCAGGATGGGATCAGCCCCAGCATTTT. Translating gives CASSPGWDQPQHF.

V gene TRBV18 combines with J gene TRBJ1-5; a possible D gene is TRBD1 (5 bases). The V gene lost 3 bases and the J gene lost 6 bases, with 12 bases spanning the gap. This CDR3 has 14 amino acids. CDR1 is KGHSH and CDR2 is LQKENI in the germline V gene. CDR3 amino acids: CASSPTQGRQPQHF. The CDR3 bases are TGTGCCAGCTCACCCACCCAGGGTCGTCAGCCCCAGCATTTT. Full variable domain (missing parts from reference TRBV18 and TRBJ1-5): NAGVMQNPRHLVRRRGQEARLRCSPMKGHSHVYWYRQLPEEGLKFMVYLQKENIIDESGMPKERFSAEFPKEGPSILRIQQVVRGDSAAYFCASSPTQGRQPQHFGDGTRLSIL.

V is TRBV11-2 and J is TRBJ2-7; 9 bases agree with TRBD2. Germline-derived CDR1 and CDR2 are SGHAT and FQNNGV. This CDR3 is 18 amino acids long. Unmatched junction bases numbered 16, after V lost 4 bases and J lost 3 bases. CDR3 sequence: CASSSKRGKGLALYEQYF. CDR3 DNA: TGTGCCAGCAGCTCCAAGAGGGGTAAGGGACTAGCACTCTACGAGCAGTACTTC.

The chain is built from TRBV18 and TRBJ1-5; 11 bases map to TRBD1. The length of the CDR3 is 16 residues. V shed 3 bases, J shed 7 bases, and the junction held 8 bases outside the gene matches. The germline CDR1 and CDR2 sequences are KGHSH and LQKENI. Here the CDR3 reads CASSPMDRGLGQPQHF. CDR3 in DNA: TGTGCCAGCTCACCGATGGACAGGGGGCTAGGGCAGCCCCAGCATTTT.

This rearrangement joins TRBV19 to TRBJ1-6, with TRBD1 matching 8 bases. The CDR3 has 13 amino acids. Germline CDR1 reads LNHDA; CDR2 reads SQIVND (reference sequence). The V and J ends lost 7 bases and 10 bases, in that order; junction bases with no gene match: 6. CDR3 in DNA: TGTGCCAGTAAAGGACAGGGTTGGTCACCCCTCCACTTT. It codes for CASKGQGWSPLHF. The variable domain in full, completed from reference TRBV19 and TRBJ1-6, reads DGGITQSPKYLFRKEGQNVTLSCEQNLNHDAMYWYRQDPGQGLRLIYYSQIVNDFQKGDIAEGYSVSREKKESFPLTVTSAQKNPTAFYLCASKGQGWSPLHFGNGTRLTVT.

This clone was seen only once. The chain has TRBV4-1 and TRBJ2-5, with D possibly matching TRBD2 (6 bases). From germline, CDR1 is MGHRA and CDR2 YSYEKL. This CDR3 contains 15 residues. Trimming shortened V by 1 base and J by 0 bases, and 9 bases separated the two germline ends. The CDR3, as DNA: TGCGCCAGCAGCCAAGGGGGGGAGAACCAAGAGACCCAGTACTTC. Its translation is CASSQGGENQETQYF.

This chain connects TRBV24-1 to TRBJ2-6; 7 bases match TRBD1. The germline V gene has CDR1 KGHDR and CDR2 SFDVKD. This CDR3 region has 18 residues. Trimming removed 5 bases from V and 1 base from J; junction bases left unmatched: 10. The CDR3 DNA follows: TGTGCCACCAGTGTGCAGACAGGGTATAATTCTGGGGCCAACGTCCTGACTTTC. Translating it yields CATSVQTGYNSGANVLTF.

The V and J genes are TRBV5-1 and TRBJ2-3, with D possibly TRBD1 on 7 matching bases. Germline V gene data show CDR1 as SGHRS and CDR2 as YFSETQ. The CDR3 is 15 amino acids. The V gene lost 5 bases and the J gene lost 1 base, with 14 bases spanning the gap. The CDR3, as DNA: TGCGCCAGCAGTTCAGGGGGGCGCGGCACAGATACGCAGTATTTT. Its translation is CASSSGGRGTDTQYF.

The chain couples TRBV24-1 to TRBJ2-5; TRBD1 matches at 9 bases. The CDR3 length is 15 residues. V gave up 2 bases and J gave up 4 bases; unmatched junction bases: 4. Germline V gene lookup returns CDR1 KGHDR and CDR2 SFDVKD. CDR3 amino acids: CATSDSGQGRETQYF. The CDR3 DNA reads TGTGCCACCAGTGATTCGGGACAGGGCAGAGAGACCCAGTACTTC.

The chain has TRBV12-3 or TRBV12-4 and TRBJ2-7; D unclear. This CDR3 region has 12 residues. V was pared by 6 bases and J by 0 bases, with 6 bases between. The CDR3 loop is CASRSLSYEQYF. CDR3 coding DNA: TGTGCCAGCAGGAGCCTCTCCTACGAGCAGTACTTC.

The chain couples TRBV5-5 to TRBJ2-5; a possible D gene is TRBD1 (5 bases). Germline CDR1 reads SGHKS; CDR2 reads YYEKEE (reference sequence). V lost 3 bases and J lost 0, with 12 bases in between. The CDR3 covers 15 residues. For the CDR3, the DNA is TGTGCCAGCAGCTACGCGACAGTCTACCAAGAGACCCAGTACTTC. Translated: CASSYATVYQETQYF.

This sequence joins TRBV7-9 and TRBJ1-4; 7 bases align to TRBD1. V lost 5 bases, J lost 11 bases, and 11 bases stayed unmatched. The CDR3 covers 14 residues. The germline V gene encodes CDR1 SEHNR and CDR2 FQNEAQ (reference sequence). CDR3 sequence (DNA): TGTGCCAGCAGCGAGGGGGCATGGGGTGCCAAACTGTTTTTT. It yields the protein CASSEGAWGAKLFF. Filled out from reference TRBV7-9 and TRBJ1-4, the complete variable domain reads DTGVSQNPRHKITKRGQNVTFRCDPISEHNRLYWYRQTLGQGPEFLTYFQNEAQLEKSRLLSDRFSAERPKGSFSTLEIQRTEQGDSAMYLCASSEGAWGAKLFFGSGTQLSVL.

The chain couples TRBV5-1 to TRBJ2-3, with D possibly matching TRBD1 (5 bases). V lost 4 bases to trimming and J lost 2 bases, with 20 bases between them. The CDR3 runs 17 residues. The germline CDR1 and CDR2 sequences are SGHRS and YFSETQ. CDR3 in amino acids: CASSPGMQGSTTDTQYF. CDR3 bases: TGCGCCAGCAGCCCTGGCATGCAGGGTTCAACCACAGATACGCAGTATTTT.

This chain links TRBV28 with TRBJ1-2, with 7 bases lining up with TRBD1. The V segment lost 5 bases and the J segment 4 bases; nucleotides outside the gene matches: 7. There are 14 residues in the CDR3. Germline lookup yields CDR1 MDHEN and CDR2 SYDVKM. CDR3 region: CASSQPGTAYGYTF. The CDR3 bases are TGTGCCAGCAGTCAGCCCGGGACAGCCTATGGCTACACCTTC.

The CDR3 is CATSDEKGLRQFF. The CDR3 DNA reads TGTGCCACCAGTGACGAAAAGGGACTCAGACAGTTCTTC. The chain combines TRBV24-1 with TRBJ2-1; possibly TRBD2 for D (6 bases). The V end was cut by 4 bases, the J end by 13 bases, with 16 bases between. CDR1 is KGHDR and CDR2 is SFDVKD in the germline V gene. The length of the CDR3 is 13 residues.

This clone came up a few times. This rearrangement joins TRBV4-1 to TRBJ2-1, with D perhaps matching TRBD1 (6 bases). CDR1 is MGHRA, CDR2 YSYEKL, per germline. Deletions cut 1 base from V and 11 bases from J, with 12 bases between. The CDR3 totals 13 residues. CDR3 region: CASSQAMGAKQFF. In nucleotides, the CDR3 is TGCGCCAGCAGCCAAGCGATGGGGGCGAAGCAGTTCTTC.

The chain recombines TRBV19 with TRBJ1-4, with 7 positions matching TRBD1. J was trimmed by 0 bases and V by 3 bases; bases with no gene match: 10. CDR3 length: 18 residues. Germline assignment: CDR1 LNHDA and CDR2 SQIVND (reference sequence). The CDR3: CASSIGTVGFATNEKLFF. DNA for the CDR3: TGTGCCAGTAGTATTGGGACAGTGGGGTTTGCAACTAATGAAAAACTGTTTTTT.

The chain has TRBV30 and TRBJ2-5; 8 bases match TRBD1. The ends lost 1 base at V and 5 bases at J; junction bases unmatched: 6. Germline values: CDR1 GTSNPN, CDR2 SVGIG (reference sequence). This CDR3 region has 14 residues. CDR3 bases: TGTGCCTGGAGTGGGACAGGGCGCGGGGAGACCCAGTACTTC. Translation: CAWSGTGRGETQYF.

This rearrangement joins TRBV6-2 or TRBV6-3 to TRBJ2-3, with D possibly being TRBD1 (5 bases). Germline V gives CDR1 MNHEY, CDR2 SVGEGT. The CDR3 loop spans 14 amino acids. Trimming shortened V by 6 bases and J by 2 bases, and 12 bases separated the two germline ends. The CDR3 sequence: CASSRQRTTDTQYF. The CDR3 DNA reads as TGTGCCAGCAGCAGACAGAGGACCACAGATACGCAGTATTTT.

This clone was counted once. The chain's CDR3 is CSVLPLLAGDEQFF. The CDR3, as DNA: TGCAGCGTCTTGCCTCTACTAGCGGGGGATGAGCAGTTCTTC. J is TRBJ2-1 and V is TRBV29-1; the match to TRBD2 covers 11 bases. There are 14 residues in the CDR3. Trimming took 6 bases from V and 8 from J; bases not matched to a gene: 9. Germline V gene lookup returns CDR1 SQVTM and CDR2 ANQGSEA.

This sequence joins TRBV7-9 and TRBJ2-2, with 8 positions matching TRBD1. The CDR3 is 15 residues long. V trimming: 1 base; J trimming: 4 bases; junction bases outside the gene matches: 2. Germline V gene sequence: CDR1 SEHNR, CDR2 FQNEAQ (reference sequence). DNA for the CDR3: TGTGCCAGCAGCTTAGGGACAGGGTTCACCGGGGAGCTGTTTTTT. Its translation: CASSLGTGFTGELFF.

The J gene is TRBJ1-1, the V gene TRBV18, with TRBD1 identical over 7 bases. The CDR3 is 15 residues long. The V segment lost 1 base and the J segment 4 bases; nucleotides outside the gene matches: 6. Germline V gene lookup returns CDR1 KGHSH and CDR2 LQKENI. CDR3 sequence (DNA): TGTGCCAGCTCACCACAGGGGGCTAAGTCCACTGAAGCTTTCTTT. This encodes CASSPQGAKSTEAFF.

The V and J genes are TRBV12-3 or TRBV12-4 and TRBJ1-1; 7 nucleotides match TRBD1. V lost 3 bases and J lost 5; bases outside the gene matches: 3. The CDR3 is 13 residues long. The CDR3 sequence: CASSFTGVTEAFF. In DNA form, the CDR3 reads TGTGCCAGCAGTTTCACAGGGGTAACTGAAGCTTTCTTT.

The CDR3 DNA reads TGCGCCAGCAGCCAAGAGTCAGGGTCACAGTCCTACAATGAGCAGTTCTTC. Translating gives CASSQESGSQSYNEQFF. This sequence joins TRBV4-1 and TRBJ2-1, with D possibly TRBD1 on 5 matching bases. The CDR3 length is 17 residues. The ends were cut back, 0 bases at V and 1 base at J, with 13 bases in the middle. The V gene's germline CDR1 is MGHRA and CDR2 YSYEKL.

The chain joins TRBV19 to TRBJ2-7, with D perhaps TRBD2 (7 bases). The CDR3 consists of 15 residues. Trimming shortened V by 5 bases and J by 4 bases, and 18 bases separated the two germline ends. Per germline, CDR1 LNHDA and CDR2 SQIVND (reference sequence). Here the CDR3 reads CASSRGAGRIYEQYF. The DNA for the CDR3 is TGTGCCAGTAGTCGGGGGGCAGGGAGAATATACGAGCAGTACTTC.

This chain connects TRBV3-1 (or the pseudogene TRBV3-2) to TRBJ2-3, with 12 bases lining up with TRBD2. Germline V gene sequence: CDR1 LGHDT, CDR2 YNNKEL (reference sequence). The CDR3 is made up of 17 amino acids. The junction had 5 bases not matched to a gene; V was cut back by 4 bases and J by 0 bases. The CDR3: CASSRGLAGSSTDTQYF. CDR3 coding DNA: TGTGCCAGCAGCCGTGGACTAGCGGGATCTAGCACAGATACGCAGTATTTT.